A selection of T cell receptor beta chains follows, all from one sample in a study of T cell responses to AZD1222 COVID-19 vaccine. Clones were read by immunoSEQ multiplex PCR, and TCRdb kept only the in-frame ones, dropping some. The sample has 95,000 to 100,000 clones, around 84% seen once. Here the sequenced sample was peripheral blood, taken on day 0 of AZD1222 vaccination. The receptors were sampled from an adult in good health. CDR3s include the opening cysteine and the closing phenylalanine or tryptophan. The D gene is left open where the match is weak. Part of the rows lack a size; the others show once, few, many or a class for expanded clones.

TRBJ2-1,-,13,TRBV29-1,-,CSVKARTSNEQFF,TGCAGCGTCAAGGCCAGAACCTCCAATGAGCAGTTCTTC
TRBJ1-2,-,17,TRBV4-3,-,CASSQDLSWSGVGGYTF,TGCGCCAGCAGCCAAGATCTAAGTTGGAGCGGGGTGGGAGGCTACACCTTC
TRBJ2-2,-,15,TRBV10-3,-,CATRGGVGDTGELFF,TGTGCCACACGTGGGGGTGTTGGTGACACCGGGGAGCTGTTTTTT
TRBJ2-2,-,13,TRBV28,-,CASSPPNTGELFF,TGTGCCAGCAGTCCCCCGAACACCGGGGAGCTGTTTTTT
TRBJ1-5,once,16,TRBV27,-,CASSPQTLGGNQPQHF,TGTGCCAGCAGTCCGCAGACCTTGGGAGGCAATCAGCCCCAGCATTTT
TRBJ2-7,-,15,TRBV7-3,TRBD2,CASSFLAGASYEQYF,TGTGCCAGCAGCTTCCTAGCGGGAGCGTCCTACGAGCAGTACTTC
TRBJ2-5,-,16,TRBV9,TRBD2,CASSVGLAGAYETQYF,TGTGCCAGCAGCGTAGGCCTAGCGGGAGCTTATGAGACCCAGTACTTC
TRBJ2-7,-,14,TRBV25-1,TRBD1,CASRSGTGAYEQYF,TGTGCCAGCAGGTCCGGGACAGGGGCCTACGAGCAGTACTTC
TRBJ1-2,-,14,TRBV10-3,-,CAISESTGTVVYTF,TGTGCCATCAGTGAGTCGACGGGGACGGTGGTCTACACCTTC
TRBJ2-7,-,15,TRBV6-2/TRBV6-3,-,CASSTNRPNSYEQYF,TGTGCCAGCAGTACGAACAGGCCTAACTCCTACGAGCAGTACTTC
TRBJ2-5,-,16,TRBV9,TRBD2,CASSLYGLAGAETQYF,TGTGCCAGCAGCTTATACGGACTAGCGGGAGCAGAGACCCAGTACTTC
TRBJ1-6,-,14,TRBV5-5,-,CASAEGMRNSPLHF,TGTGCCAGCGCGGAGGGAATGAGAAATTCACCCCTCCACTTT
TRBJ1-1,-,14,TRBV27,TRBD1,CASSFRQGNTEAFF,TGTGCCAGCAGTTTTCGACAGGGGAACACTGAAGCTTTCTTT
TRBJ2-5,-,14,TRBV28,-,CASSPPPSRGTQYF,TGTGCCAGCAGTCCCCCACCGTCTCGAGGGACCCAGTACTTC
TRBJ1-2,-,14,TRBV5-4,-,CASSSRKAGYGYTF,TGTGCCAGCAGCTCCCGGAAGGCCGGCTATGGCTACACCTTC
TRBJ2-2,few,14,TRBV14,-,CASRETGREGELFF,TGTGCCAGCAGAGAAACCGGCAGAGAGGGGGAGCTGTTTTTT
TRBJ2-7,-,13,TRBV24-1,-,CATSDLRGDEQYF,TGTGCCACCAGTGATTTGCGAGGGGACGAGCAGTACTTC
TRBJ2-1,-,15,TRBV9,-,CASSVGGNPYNEQFF,TGTGCCAGCAGCGTAGGGGGTAACCCCTACAATGAGCAGTTCTTC
TRBJ1-1,-,13,TRBV27,-,CASSFGRFGEAFF,TGTGCCAGCAGTTTCGGCAGGTTCGGGGAAGCTTTCTTT
TRBJ1-1,-,12,TRBV19,-,CASRQGGTEAFF,TGTGCCAGTAGACAAGGGGGCACTGAAGCTTTCTTT
TRBJ2-7,-,14,TRBV19,TRBD1,CASSIYRGPYEQYF,TGTGCCAGTAGTATCTACAGGGGACCTTACGAGCAGTACTTC
TRBJ1-1,-,11,TRBV9,-,CASSPYTEAFF,TGTGCCAGCAGCCCTTACACTGAAGCTTTCTTT
TRBJ2-5,-,19,TRBV27,TRBD2,CASSFTPRRTSGRGETQYF,TGTGCCAGCAGTTTTACCCCCCGGCGGACTAGCGGGAGGGGTGAGACCCAGTACTTC
TRBJ2-7,-,15,TRBV5-6,TRBD2,CASSPPGSGRYEQYF,TGTGCCAGCAGCCCGCCTGGTAGCGGGAGGTACGAGCAGTACTTC
TRBJ2-7,-,15,TRBV18,TRBD1,CASSEDRMPPYEQYF,TGTGCCAGCTCAGAGGACAGGATGCCTCCCTACGAGCAGTACTTC
TRBJ1-1,-,11,TRBV7-9,-,CASSSTAEAFF,TGTGCCAGCAGCTCGACAGCTGAAGCTTTCTTT
TRBJ1-1,-,16,TRBV5-1,-,CASSSPAAGLNTEAFF,TGCGCCAGCAGCTCACCGGCCGCCGGCTTAAACACTGAAGCTTTCTTT
TRBJ1-1,-,17,TRBV5-1,TRBD1,CASRLGYSTGDGTEAFF,TGCGCCAGCAGACTGGGGTACAGTACAGGGGATGGGACTGAAGCTTTCTTT